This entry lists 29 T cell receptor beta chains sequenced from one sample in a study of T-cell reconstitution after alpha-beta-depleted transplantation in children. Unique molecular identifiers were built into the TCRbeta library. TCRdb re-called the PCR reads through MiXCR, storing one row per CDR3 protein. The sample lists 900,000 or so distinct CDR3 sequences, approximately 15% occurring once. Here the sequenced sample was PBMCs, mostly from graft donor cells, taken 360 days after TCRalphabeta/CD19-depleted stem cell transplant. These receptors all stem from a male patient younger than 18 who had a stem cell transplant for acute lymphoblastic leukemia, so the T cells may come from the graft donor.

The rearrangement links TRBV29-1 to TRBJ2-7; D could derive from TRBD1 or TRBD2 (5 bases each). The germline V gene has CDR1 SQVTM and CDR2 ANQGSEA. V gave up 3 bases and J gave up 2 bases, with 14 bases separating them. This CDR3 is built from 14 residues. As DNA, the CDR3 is TGCAGCGTTGACCCGGGACCGGGGACCTACGAGCAGTACTTC. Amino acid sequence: CSVDPGPGTYEQYF.

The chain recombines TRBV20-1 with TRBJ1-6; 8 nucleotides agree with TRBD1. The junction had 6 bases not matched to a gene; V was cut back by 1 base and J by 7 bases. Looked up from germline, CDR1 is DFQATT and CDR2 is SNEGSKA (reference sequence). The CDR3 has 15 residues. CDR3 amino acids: CSARGADRANSPLHF. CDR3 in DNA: TGCAGTGCTAGAGGGGCGGACAGGGCCAATTCACCCCTCCACTTT.

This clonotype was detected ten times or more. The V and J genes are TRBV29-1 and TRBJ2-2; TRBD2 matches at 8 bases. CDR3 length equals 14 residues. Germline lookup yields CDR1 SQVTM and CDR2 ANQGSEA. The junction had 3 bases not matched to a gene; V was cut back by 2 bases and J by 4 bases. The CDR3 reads CSVERLAGTGELFF. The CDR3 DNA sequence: TGCAGCGTTGAAAGGCTAGCGGGCACCGGGGAGCTGTTTTTT.

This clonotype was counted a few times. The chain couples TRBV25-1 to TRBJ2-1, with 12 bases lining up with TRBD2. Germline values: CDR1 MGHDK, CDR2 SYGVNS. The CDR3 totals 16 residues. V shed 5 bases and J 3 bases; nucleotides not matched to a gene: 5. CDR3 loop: CASSPSSGRVYNEQFF. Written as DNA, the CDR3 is TGTGCCAGCAGTCCCTCTAGCGGGAGGGTCTACAATGAGCAGTTCTTC.

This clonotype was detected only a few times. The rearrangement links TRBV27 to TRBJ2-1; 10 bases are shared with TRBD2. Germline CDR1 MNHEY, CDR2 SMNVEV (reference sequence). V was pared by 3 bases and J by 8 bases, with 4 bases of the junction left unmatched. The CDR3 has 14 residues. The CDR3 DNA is TGTGCCAGCAGTTTTAGCGGGGGGTGGGATGAGCAGTTCTTC. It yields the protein CASSFSGGWDEQFF.

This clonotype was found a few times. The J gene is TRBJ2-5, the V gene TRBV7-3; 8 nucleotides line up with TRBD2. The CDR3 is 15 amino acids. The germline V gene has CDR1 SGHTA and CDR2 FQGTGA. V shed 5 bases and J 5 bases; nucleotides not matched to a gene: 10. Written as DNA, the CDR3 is TGTGCCAGCAGCCTTGGGGCGGGAGGTCCGGAGACCCAGTACTTC. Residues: CASSLGAGGPETQYF.

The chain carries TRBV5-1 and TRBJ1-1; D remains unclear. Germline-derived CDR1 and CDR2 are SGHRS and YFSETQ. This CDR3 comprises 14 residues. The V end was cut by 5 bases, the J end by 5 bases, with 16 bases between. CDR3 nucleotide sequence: TGCGCCAGCAGACCGGGCCAACGTGATACTGAAGCTTTCTTT. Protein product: CASRPGQRDTEAFF. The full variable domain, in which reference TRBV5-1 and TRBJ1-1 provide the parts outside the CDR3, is KAGVTQTPRYLIKTRGQQVTLSCSPISGHRSVSWYQQTPGQGLQFLFEYFSETQRNKGNFPGRFSGRQFSNSRSEMNVSTLELGDSALYLCASRPGQRDTEAFFGQGTRLTVV.

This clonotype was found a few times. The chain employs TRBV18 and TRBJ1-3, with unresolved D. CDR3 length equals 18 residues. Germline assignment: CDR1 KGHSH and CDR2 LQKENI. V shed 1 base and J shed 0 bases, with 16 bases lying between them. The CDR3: CASSPLQWSERSGNTIYF. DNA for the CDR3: TGTGCCAGCTCACCACTCCAATGGAGCGAGCGCTCTGGAAACACCATATATTTT.

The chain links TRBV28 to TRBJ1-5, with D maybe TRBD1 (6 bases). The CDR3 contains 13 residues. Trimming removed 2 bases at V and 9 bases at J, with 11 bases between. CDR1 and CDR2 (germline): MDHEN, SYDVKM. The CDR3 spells CASSLGGLTPQHF. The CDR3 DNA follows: TGTGCCAGCAGTTTAGGGGGGCTGACGCCCCAGCATTTT.

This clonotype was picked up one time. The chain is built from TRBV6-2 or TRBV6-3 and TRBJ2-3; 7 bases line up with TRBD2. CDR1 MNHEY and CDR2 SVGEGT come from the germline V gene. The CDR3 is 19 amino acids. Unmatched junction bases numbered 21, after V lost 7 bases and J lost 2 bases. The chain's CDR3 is CASTLKGRVRLRDTDTQYF. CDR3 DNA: TGTGCCAGCACCCTAAAGGGGAGGGTAAGGCTGCGGGACACAGATACGCAGTATTTT.

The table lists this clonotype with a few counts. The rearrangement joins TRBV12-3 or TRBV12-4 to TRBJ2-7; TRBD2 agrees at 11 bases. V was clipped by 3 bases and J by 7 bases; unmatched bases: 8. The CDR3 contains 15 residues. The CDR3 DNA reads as TGTGCCAGCAGTTTTTCACTAGCGGGAGAGAGGGAGCAGTACTTC. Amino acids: CASSFSLAGEREQYF.

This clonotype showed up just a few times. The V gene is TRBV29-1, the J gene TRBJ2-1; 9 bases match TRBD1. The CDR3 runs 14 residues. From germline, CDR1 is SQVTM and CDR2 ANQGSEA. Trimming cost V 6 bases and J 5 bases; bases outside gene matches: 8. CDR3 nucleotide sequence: TGCAGCGTGGGGGGGGACAGGGTTGACAATGAGCAGTTCTTC. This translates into CSVGGDRVDNEQFF.

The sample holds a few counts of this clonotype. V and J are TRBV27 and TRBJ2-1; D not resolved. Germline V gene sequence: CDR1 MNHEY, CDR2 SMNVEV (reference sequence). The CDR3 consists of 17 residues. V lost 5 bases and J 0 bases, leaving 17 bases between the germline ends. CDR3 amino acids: CASSLDVGFLSYNEQFF. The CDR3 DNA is TGTGCCAGCAGTCTCGACGTAGGATTTCTCTCCTACAATGAGCAGTTCTTC.

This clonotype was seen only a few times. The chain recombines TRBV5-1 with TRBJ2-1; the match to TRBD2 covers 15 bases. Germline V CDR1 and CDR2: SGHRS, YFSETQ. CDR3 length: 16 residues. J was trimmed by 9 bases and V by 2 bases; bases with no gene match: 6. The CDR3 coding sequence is TGCGCCAGCAGCTTCGCGGGACTAGCGGGAGGTGGTGAGCAGTTCTTC. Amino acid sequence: CASSFAGLAGGGEQFF.

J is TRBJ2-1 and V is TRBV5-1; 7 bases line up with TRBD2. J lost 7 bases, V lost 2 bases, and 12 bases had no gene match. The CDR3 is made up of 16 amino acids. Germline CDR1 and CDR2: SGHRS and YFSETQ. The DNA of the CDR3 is TGCGCCAGCAGCTTTGCTTTCTCTAGGCGGGAGAATGAGCAGTTCTTC. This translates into CASSFAFSRRENEQFF.

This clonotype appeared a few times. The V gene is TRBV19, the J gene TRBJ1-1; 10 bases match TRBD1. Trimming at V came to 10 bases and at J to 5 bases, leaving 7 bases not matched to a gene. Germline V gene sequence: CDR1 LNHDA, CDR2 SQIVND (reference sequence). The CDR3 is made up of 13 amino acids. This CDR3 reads CATSTGGLTEAFF. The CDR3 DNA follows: TGTGCCACCTCGACAGGGGGCCTGACTGAAGCTTTCTTT.

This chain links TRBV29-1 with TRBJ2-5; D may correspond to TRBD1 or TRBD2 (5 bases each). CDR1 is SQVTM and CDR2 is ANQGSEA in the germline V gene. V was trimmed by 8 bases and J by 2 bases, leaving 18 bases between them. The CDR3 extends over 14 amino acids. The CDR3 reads CSSSRDPLQETQYF. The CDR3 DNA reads TGCAGCTCATCCCGGGACCCACTTCAAGAGACCCAGTACTTC.

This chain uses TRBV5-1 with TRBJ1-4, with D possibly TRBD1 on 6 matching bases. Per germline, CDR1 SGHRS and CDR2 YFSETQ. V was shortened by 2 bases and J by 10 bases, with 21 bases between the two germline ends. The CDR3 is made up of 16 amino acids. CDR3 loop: CASSFGLQGPSGKLFF. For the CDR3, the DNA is TGCGCCAGCAGCTTCGGTCTACAGGGACCTTCAGGAAAACTGTTTTTT.

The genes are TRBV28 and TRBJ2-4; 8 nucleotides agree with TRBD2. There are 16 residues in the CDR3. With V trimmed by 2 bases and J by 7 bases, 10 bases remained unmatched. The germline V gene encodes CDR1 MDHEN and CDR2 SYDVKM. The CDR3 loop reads CASSLVSGGPRNIQYF. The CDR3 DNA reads TGTGCCAGCAGTTTAGTCTCGGGAGGGCCTAGGAACATTCAGTACTTC.

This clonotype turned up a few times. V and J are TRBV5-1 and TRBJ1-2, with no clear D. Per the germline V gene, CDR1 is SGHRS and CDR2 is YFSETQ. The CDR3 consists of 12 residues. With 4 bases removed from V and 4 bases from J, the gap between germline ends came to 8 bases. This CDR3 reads CASSPDRYGYTF. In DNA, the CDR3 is TGCGCCAGCAGCCCCGACCGCTATGGCTACACCTTC.

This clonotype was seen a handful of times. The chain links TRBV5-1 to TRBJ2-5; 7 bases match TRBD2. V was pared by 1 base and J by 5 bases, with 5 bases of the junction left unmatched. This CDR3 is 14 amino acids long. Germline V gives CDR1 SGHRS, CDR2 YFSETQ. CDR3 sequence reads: CASSLIAGQETQYF. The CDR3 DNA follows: TGCGCCAGCAGCTTGATAGCGGGTCAGGAGACCCAGTACTTC.

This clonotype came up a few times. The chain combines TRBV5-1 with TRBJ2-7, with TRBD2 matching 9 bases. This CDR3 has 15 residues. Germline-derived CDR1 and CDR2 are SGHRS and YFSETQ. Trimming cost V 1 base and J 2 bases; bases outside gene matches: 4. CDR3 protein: CASSLIASGTYEQYF. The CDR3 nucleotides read TGCGCCAGCAGCTTGATCGCTAGCGGGACCTACGAGCAGTACTTC.

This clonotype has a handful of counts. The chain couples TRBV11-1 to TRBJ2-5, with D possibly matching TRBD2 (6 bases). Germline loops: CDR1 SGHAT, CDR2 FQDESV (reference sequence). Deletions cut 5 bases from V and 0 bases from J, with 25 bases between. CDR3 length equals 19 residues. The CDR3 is CASSPLPWRRREYQETQYF. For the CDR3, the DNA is TGTGCCAGCAGCCCCCTCCCCTGGAGGAGGAGGGAGTACCAAGAGACCCAGTACTTC.

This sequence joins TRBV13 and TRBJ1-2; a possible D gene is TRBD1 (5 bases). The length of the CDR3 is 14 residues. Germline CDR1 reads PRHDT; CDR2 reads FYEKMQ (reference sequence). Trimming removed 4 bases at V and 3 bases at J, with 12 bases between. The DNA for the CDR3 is TGTGCCAGCAGCTGGGCAGGGAGTGACTATGGCTACACCTTC. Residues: CASSWAGSDYGYTF.

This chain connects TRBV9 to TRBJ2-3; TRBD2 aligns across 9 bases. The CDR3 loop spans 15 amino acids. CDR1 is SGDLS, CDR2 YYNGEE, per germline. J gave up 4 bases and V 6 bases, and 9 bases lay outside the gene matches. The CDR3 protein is CASTSGLAIPDTQYF. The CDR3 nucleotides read TGTGCCAGCACCTCGGGACTAGCAATCCCAGATACGCAGTATTTT.

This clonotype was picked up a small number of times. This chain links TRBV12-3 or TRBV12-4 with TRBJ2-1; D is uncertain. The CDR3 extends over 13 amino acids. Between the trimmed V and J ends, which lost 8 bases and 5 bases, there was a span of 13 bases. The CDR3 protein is CASPPPRDNEQFF. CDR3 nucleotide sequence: TGTGCCAGCCCCCCTCCCCGGGACAATGAGCAGTTCTTC.

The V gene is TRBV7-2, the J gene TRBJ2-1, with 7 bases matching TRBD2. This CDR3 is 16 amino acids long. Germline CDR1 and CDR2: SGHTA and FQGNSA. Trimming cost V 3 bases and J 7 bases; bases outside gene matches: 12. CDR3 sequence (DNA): TGTGCCAGCAGCTTGCAATGGGACTACCTTAGGAATGAGCAGTTCTTC. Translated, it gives CASSLQWDYLRNEQFF.

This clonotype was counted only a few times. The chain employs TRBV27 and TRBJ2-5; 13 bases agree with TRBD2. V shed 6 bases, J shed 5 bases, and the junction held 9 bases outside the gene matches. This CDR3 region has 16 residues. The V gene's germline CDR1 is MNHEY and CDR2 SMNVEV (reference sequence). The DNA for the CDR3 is TGTGCCAGCAGACCCGAACTAGCGGGAGGGATGGAGACCCAGTACTTC. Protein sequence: CASRPELAGGMETQYF.

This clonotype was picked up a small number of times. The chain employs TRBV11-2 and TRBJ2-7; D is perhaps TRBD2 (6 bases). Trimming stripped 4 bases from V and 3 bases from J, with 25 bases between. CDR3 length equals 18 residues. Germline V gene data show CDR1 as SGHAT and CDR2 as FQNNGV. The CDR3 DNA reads TGTGCCAGCAGCTCAGTGGGGGGACCCCCAGTCCGGCTCTACGAGCAGTACTTC. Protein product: CASSSVGGPPVRLYEQYF.